This entry lists 29 T cell receptor beta chains sequenced from one sample in a study of T cell repertoires in cytomegalovirus infection. Their cognate antigens are unknown. TCRdb reprocessed the reads via MiXCR and lists one record per CDR3 protein. The sample lists fewer than 150,000 distinct CDR3 sequences, around 30% seen once, with around two fifths in the top ten. Sequences were derived from CD8+ T cells from cultured PBMCs, sampled from culture after CMV antigen stimulation. Receptor source: a human donor in good health (CMV status not recorded). Some clones in this sample may be carry-over from other donors' samples.

This clonotype was found many times. V is TRBV7-2 and J is TRBJ2-7; tentatively, D is TRBD2 (6 bases). Germline CDR1 reads SGHTA; CDR2 reads FQGNSA. Trimming removed 5 bases from V and 2 bases from J, with 16 bases in between. CDR3 length equals 15 residues. CDR3 DNA sequence: TGTGCCAGCAGCGCACTCCGGGACTTCGCCTACGAGCAGTACTTC. The encoded protein is CASSALRDFAYEQYF.

The CDR3 region is CASSQEGRADTQYF. The CDR3, as DNA: TGCGCCAGCAGCCAAGAGGGGCGTGCAGATACGCAGTATTTT. The V gene is TRBV4-1, the J gene TRBJ2-3; D is perhaps TRBD1 (5 bases). The CDR3 covers 14 residues. Germline V gene data show CDR1 as MGHRA and CDR2 as YSYEKL. V shed 0 bases and J shed 4 bases, with 8 bases lying between them.

This clonotype has more than one count but fewer than ten. The J gene is TRBJ2-7, the V gene TRBV6-6; no definite D call. Germline assignment: CDR1 MNHNY and CDR2 SVGAGI (reference sequence). V was shortened by 0 bases and J by 1 base, with 4 bases between the two germline ends. The length of the CDR3 is 13 residues. The DNA of the CDR3 is TGTGCCAGCAGTTACTCGGTGTCCTACGAGCAGTACTTC. The encoded protein is CASSYSVSYEQYF.

J is TRBJ1-5 and V is TRBV28; a possible D gene is TRBD1 (6 bases). With 7 bases removed from V and 4 bases from J, the gap between germline ends came to 23 bases. This CDR3 is built from 17 residues. Looked up from germline, CDR1 is MDHEN and CDR2 is SYDVKM. CDR3 sequence: CASTCLRVAGVNQPQHF. As DNA, the CDR3 is TGTGCCAGCACCTGCTTAAGGGTGGCAGGGGTGAATCAGCCCCAGCATTTT. Full variable domain (outside the CDR3, taken from reference TRBV28 and TRBJ1-5): DVKVTQSSRYLVKRTGEKVFLECVQDMDHENMFWYRQDPGLGLRLIYFSYDVKMKEKGDIPEGYSVSREKKERFSLILESASTNQTSMYLCASTCLRVAGVNQPQHFGDGTRLSIL.

V usage is TRBV6-1 and J usage is TRBJ2-3; 8 bases fit TRBD1. CDR3 length: 16 amino acids. The V gene's germline CDR1 is MNHNS and CDR2 SASEGT. V gave up 3 bases and J gave up 2 bases; unmatched junction bases: 7. In DNA form, the CDR3 reads TGTGCCAGCAGTGACGGACAGGGTTTTATCACAGATACGCAGTATTTT. Amino acids: CASSDGQGFITDTQYF.

At least ten counts were recorded for this clonotype. V is TRBV7-2 and J is TRBJ2-1; 11 bases match TRBD2. The CDR3 totals 17 residues. CDR1 is SGHTA, CDR2 FQGNSA, per germline. The V and J ends lost 0 bases and 9 bases, in that order; junction bases with no gene match: 10. For the CDR3, the DNA is TGTGCCAGCAGCTTAGCCCTAGCGGGGGGTTCGGGCAGTGAGCAGTTCTTC. As protein: CASSLALAGGSGSEQFF.

About this clonotype itself: Its ends do not fully match the called genes, so a read error is possible. The gene calls are TRBV7-2 and TRBJ2-7; TRBD1 agrees at 9 bases. The CDR3 is made up of 11 amino acids. Per the germline V gene, CDR1 is SGHTA and CDR2 is FQGNSA. In DNA, the CDR3 is TGTGCCAGCAGCGTCCGGGACAGGGTCGTCTTC. The encoded protein is CASSVRDRVVF. Full variable domain (missing parts from reference TRBV7-2 and TRBJ2-7): GAGVSQSPSNKVTEKGKDVELRCDPISGHTALYWYRQSLGQGLEFLIYFQGNSAPDKSGLPSDRFSAERTGGSVSTLTIQRTQQEDSAVYLCASSVRDRVVFGPGTRLTVT.

The genes are TRBV15 and TRBJ1-4, with D possibly being TRBD1 (5 bases). This CDR3 has 18 amino acids. With 3 bases removed from V and 0 bases from J, the gap between germline ends came to 17 bases. Germline V gene lookup returns CDR1 LNHNV and CDR2 YYDKDF (reference sequence). The CDR3 DNA reads as TGTGCCACCAGCAGTCCGATGGGGGGACGGGCAACTAATGAAAAACTGTTTTTT. Translated: CATSSPMGGRATNEKLFF.

This clonotype was detected a few times. V and J are TRBV19 and TRBJ1-1; D gene unclear. This CDR3 is 15 amino acids long. Germline CDR1 reads LNHDA; CDR2 reads SQIVND (reference sequence). Trimming pared 5 bases from V and 1 base from J, leaving 14 bases between. Written as DNA, the CDR3 is TGTGCCAGTAGTTACAACACGGACCCGAACACTGAAGCTTTCTTT. Translating it yields CASSYNTDPNTEAFF.

This clonotype showed up just a few times. The chain combines TRBV11-1 with TRBJ2-7, with 14 bases matching TRBD2. Per the germline V gene, CDR1 is SGHAT and CDR2 is FQDESV (reference sequence). The junction had 0 bases not matched to a gene; V was cut back by 3 bases and J by 2 bases. The CDR3 consists of 15 residues. CDR3 in amino acids: CASSLGLAGAYEQYF. CDR3 coding DNA: TGTGCCAGCAGCTTGGGACTAGCGGGGGCCTACGAGCAGTACTTC.

The chain recombines TRBV4-2 with TRBJ2-1; perhaps TRBD2 as D (5 bases). There are 12 residues in the CDR3. V was cut by 2 bases and J by 8 bases, with 7 bases left in between. Germline CDR1 reads LGHNA; CDR2 reads YNFKEQ. The chain's CDR3 is CASSQTGDEQFF. In nucleotides, the CDR3 is TGTGCCAGCAGCCAAACCGGGGATGAGCAGTTCTTC.

A single count supports this clonotype. V gene TRBV4-3 combines with J gene TRBJ2-2; 8 bases are shared with TRBD2. Losses at the gene ends were 8 bases for V and 6 bases for J; bases not matched to a gene: 5. The CDR3 runs to 13 residues. Germline CDR1 and CDR2: LGHNA and YSLEER. The chain's CDR3 is CASGTSLSGELFF. For the CDR3, the DNA is TGCGCCAGCGGGACTAGTCTATCCGGGGAGCTGTTTTTT.

This chain connects TRBV20-1 to TRBJ1-5, with D maybe TRBD1 (5 bases). V was trimmed by 3 bases and J by 7 bases, leaving 13 bases between them. Germline CDR1 and CDR2: DFQATT and SNEGSKA (reference sequence). CDR3 length: 13 amino acids. In nucleotides, the CDR3 is TGCAGTGCTAGGGGGGTTTCCTTCCAGCCCCAGCATTTT. Residues: CSARGVSFQPQHF.

The chain recombines TRBV11-2 with TRBJ1-2; 9 bases are a match to TRBD1. Trimming cost V 5 bases and J 6 bases; bases outside gene matches: 7. Per germline, CDR1 SGHAT and CDR2 FQNNGV. This CDR3 is built from 14 residues. The CDR3 nucleotides are TGTGCCAGCAGCCGGGGACAGGGAGAGAATGGCTACACCTTC. Its translation is CASSRGQGENGYTF.

The gene calls are TRBV20-1 and TRBJ2-4, with D possibly matching TRBD1 (5 bases). With 1 base removed from V and 5 bases from J, the gap between germline ends came to 9 bases. CDR1 and CDR2 from the germline V gene are DFQATT and SNEGSKA (reference sequence). The CDR3 is made up of 13 amino acids. CDR3 region: CSARATTENIQYF. Here the CDR3 DNA reads TGCAGTGCTAGAGCCACGACAGAAAACATTCAGTACTTC.

This clonotype was detected a few times. The J gene is TRBJ2-2, the V gene TRBV4-2, with 13 bases aligning to TRBD2. The V gene end was trimmed by 4 bases and the J gene end by 6 bases; junction bases not matched to a gene: 5. Germline CDR1 is LGHNA and CDR2 is YNFKEQ. The CDR3 loop spans 16 amino acids. This chain's CDR3 is CASSLTSGGVAGELFF. Written as DNA, the CDR3 is TGTGCCAGCAGCCTCACTAGCGGGGGGGTCGCCGGGGAGCTGTTTTTT.

J is TRBJ1-2 and V is TRBV27; D is uncertain. The CDR3 sequence is 14 residues long. Trimming took 3 bases from V and 2 from J, leaving 10 bases between them. Germline CDR1 is MNHEY and CDR2 is SMNVEV (reference sequence). This CDR3 reads CASSLPPTNYGYTF. As DNA, the CDR3 is TGTGCCAGCAGTTTGCCTCCAACCAACTATGGCTACACCTTC.

In its sample, this clonotype was seen once. The chain uses TRBV4-3 and TRBJ1-2, with D tentatively TRBD1 (6 bases). The CDR3 runs 15 residues. CDR1 and CDR2 (germline): LGHNA, YSLEER. Trimming took 0 bases from V and 7 from J, leaving 15 bases between them. This chain's CDR3 is CASSQDRRGAVGYTF. For the CDR3, the DNA is TGCGCCAGCAGCCAAGATCGGCGGGGGGCGGTTGGCTACACCTTC.

The J gene is TRBJ1-2, the V gene TRBV20-1; 9 nucleotides agree with TRBD1. The V gene end was trimmed by 3 bases and the J gene end by 7 bases; junction bases not matched to a gene: 12. The CDR3 loop spans 15 amino acids. CDR1 is DFQATT and CDR2 is SNEGSKA in the germline V gene (reference sequence). In nucleotides, the CDR3 is TGCAGTGCTAGCACACCCGGGACAGGGCGTAGTGGCTACACCTTC. This gives the protein CSASTPGTGRSGYTF.

V usage is TRBV9 and J usage is TRBJ2-7, with D possibly TRBD2 on 7 matching bases. This CDR3 spans 16 amino acids. Germline CDR1 reads SGDLS; CDR2 reads YYNGEE. The V gene lost 3 bases and the J gene lost 1 base, with 17 bases spanning the gap. The CDR3 is CASSAPGRGGSYEQYF. CDR3 nucleotides: TGTGCCAGCAGCGCCCCTGGCAGGGGAGGGTCCTACGAGCAGTACTTC.

The chain joins TRBV28 to TRBJ1-1; 7 bases fit TRBD1. CDR1 is MDHEN, CDR2 SYDVKM, per germline. This CDR3 is 17 amino acids long. With 6 bases clipped from V and 2 bases from J, the junction kept 15 bases outside the gene matches. Here the CDR3 reads CASRREQGPLPNTEAFF. In DNA, the CDR3 is TGTGCCAGCAGAAGAGAACAGGGGCCACTTCCCAACACTGAAGCTTTCTTT.

The chain has TRBV29-1 and TRBJ2-7; D is perhaps TRBD1 (6 bases). The V gene's germline CDR1 is SQVTM and CDR2 ANQGSEA. The CDR3 is 14 amino acids. V was pared by 6 bases and J by 4 bases, with 19 bases between. CDR3 sequence (DNA): TGCAGCGTCGTCTCTCCGAAGGGGGAATACGAGCAGTACTTC. Protein: CSVVSPKGEYEQYF.

The table lists this clonotype with a few counts. The genes are TRBV4-3 and TRBJ1-6; tentatively, D is TRBD1 (6 bases). CDR1 LGHNA and CDR2 YSLEER come from the germline V gene. Between the trimmed V and J ends, which lost 4 bases and 7 bases, there was a span of 14 bases. The CDR3 has 15 residues. CDR3 nucleotide sequence: TGCGCCAGCAGCCCAACGGGGGGGGGCAATTCACCCCTCCACTTT. It yields the protein CASSPTGGGNSPLHF.

Ten or more counts support this clonotype. The CDR3 loop reads CASSLLLEIYNEQFF. The CDR3 DNA is TGTGCCAGCAGCTTACTATTGGAGATCTACAATGAGCAGTTCTTC. V is TRBV7-2 and J is TRBJ2-1; D unclear. The CDR3 spans 15 residues. In germline, CDR1 is SGHTA, CDR2 FQGNSA. V was cut by 2 bases and J by 3 bases, with 11 bases left in between. Variable domain in full (rest from reference TRBV7-2 and TRBJ2-1): GAGVSQSPSNKVTEKGKDVELRCDPISGHTALYWYRQSLGQGLEFLIYFQGNSAPDKSGLPSDRFSAERTGGSVSTLTIQRTQQEDSAVYLCASSLLLEIYNEQFFGPGTRLTVL.

This chain uses TRBV6-8 with TRBJ2-7; 9 nucleotides agree with TRBD1. Trimming cost V 5 bases and J 2 bases; bases outside gene matches: 22. Germline V CDR1 and CDR2: MNHGY, SAAAGT. There are 20 residues in the CDR3. CDR3 protein: CASSLYRTGEGLGLAYEQYF. The CDR3 DNA reads TGTGCCAGCAGTCTGTACCGGACAGGGGAAGGCCTAGGGTTGGCCTACGAGCAGTACTTC.

In its sample, this clonotype was seen many times. The CDR3 protein is CSARDGGSPGELFF. The CDR3 coding sequence is TGCAGTGCTAGAGACGGGGGGAGTCCCGGGGAGCTGTTTTTT. This chain joins TRBV20-1 and TRBJ2-2; 7 nucleotides align to TRBD2. Germline values: CDR1 DFQATT, CDR2 SNEGSKA (reference sequence). The V gene end was trimmed by 0 bases and the J gene end by 6 bases; junction bases not matched to a gene: 4. The CDR3 contains 14 residues.

The chain combines TRBV7-3 with TRBJ1-1; 8 nucleotides agree with TRBD1. Losses at the gene ends were 5 bases for V and 4 bases for J; bases not matched to a gene: 9. Germline loops: CDR1 SGHTA, CDR2 FQGTGA. This CDR3 is 15 amino acids long. CDR3 in DNA: TGTGCCAGCAGCCTCACATCGACAGGGGCCACTGAAGCTTTCTTT. The encoded protein is CASSLTSTGATEAFF.

The genes are TRBV20-1 and TRBJ2-1; 7 bases map to TRBD2. The J segment lost 0 bases and the V segment lost 3 bases, leaving 8 bases of the junction unmatched. In germline, CDR1 is DFQATT, CDR2 SNEGSKA (reference sequence). The CDR3 runs to 16 residues. CDR3 DNA: TGCAGTGCTAGGAAGCGGGGCCCCTACTCCTACAATGAGCAGTTCTTC. Residues: CSARKRGPYSYNEQFF.

This CDR3 reads CASSLIAGDHEQYF. CDR3 coding DNA: TGTGCCAGCAGTTTGATCGCGGGGGATCACGAGCAGTACTTC. The chain employs TRBV28 and TRBJ2-7; 7 bases are shared with TRBD2. Trimming took 3 bases from V and 5 from J; bases not matched to a gene: 7. Germline CDR1 is MDHEN and CDR2 is SYDVKM. The CDR3 covers 14 residues.